Listed below are T cell receptor beta chains from one sample, sequenced in a study of blood T cells in healthy people across ages. A single record per CDR3 protein comes from TCRdb applying MiXCR to the 5' RACE reads. The sample lists hundreds of thousands of distinct CDR3 sequences, roughly 30% occurring once. The sequenced sample consisted of blood. Receptors were obtained from a woman aged 80 or over in good health. The CDR3 runs from the conserved cysteine through the conserved F or W. The D gene is left open where the match is weak. The size of a clone is reported for some rows only, either as once, few or many, or as a class for expanded clones.

CDR3 DNA	CDR3 protein	J gene	V gene	clone size	D gene
TGTGCCTGGAGAGAGGGGTCCGGGAATCAGCCCCAGCATTTT	CAWREGSGNQPQHF	TRBJ1-5	TRBV30	few	.
TGCGCCAGCAGCTTGGGCCCGAGCGGGACCTTCGAGCAGTACTTC	CASSLGPSGTFEQYF	TRBJ2-7	TRBV5-1	.	TRBD2
TGCAGTGCTAGAGATCATGAGCCCCGAAGCTCCTACGAGCAGTACTTC	CSARDHEPRSSYEQYF	TRBJ2-7	TRBV20-1	.	.
TGTGCCAGCGGGGCGGCACAGGAAAAATCCTACGAGCAGTACTTC	CASGAAQEKSYEQYF	TRBJ2-7	TRBV12-3/TRBV12-4	many	.
TGTGCCAGCAGCTTAGATCCCGAGGAGGGCAGGGGCGGCGGCTACACCTTC	CASSLDPEEGRGGGYTF	TRBJ1-2	TRBV11-2	.	.
TGTGCCTGGAGTCGGGACATCTCCTACGAGCAGTACTTC	CAWSRDISYEQYF	TRBJ2-7	TRBV30	few	.
TGTGCCAGCAGCTTACGACAGGGGGCGTACACTGAAGCTTTCTTT	CASSLRQGAYTEAFF	TRBJ1-1	TRBV7-2	.	TRBD1
TGTGCCAGCAGTTCGACAGGGGGCGGCACTGAAGCTTTCTTT	CASSSTGGGTEAFF	TRBJ1-1	TRBV6-2/TRBV6-3	.	TRBD1
TGTGCCTGGACGACAGGGCTGAACACTGAAGCTTTCTTT	CAWTTGLNTEAFF	TRBJ1-1	TRBV30	.	TRBD1
TGTGCCAGCAGCCCGGGGCAACGGACGACTGAAGCTTTCTTT	CASSPGQRTTEAFF	TRBJ1-1	TRBV9	.	.
TGTGCCAGCAGCTTTGGTGGCCCGCTCGAAAAACTGTTTTTT	CASSFGGPLEKLFF	TRBJ1-4	TRBV7-9	.	.
TGCAGTGCGCCAGACAGGGACACTGAAGCTTTCTTT	CSAPDRDTEAFF	TRBJ1-1	TRBV20-1	few	TRBD1
TGCGCCAGCAGCCAGGGACAGGGGAAGACTGAAGCTTTCTTT	CASSQGQGKTEAFF	TRBJ1-1	TRBV5-1	many	TRBD1
TGTGCCAGCAGTTTTTCGGTCCTCGCCGGGGAGCTGTTTTTT	CASSFSVLAGELFF	TRBJ2-2	TRBV12-3/TRBV12-4	few	.
TGTGCCAGCAGCTTAGTAGGACTAGGGGGGGCAGATACGCAGTATTTT	CASSLVGLGGADTQYF	TRBJ2-3	TRBV7-2	.	.
TGCGCCAGCCTCCGGGACGGTACCTACGAGCAGTACTTC	CASLRDGTYEQYF	TRBJ2-7	TRBV5-1	.	.
TGTGCCAGCAGCCAAGATGGAGGGCCACCCAATGAGCAGTTCTTC	CASSQDGGPPNEQFF	TRBJ2-1	TRBV3-1	many	.
TGTGCCAGCAGCTCATCCGGGACAGGGAGATATGAGCAGTTCTTC	CASSSSGTGRYEQFF	TRBJ2-1	TRBV11-1	many	TRBD1
TGTGCCAGCAGCCCGGCTAGCGGGGTCTACGAGCAGTTCTTC	CASSPASGVYEQFF	TRBJ2-1	TRBV6-6	.	TRBD2
TGTGCCATTTGCGGGACTCCCCAAGAGACCCAGTACTTC	CAICGTPQETQYF	TRBJ2-5	TRBV10-3	.	.
TGCAGCGTCGCATCCCGGGGGGGCACTGAAGCTTTCTTT	CSVASRGGTEAFF	TRBJ1-1	TRBV29-1	many	.
TGTGCCACCAGCAGAGAGCCTCGGGACGGCTACTACAATGAGCAGTTCTTC	CATSREPRDGYYNEQFF	TRBJ2-1	TRBV15	many	.
TGTGCCAGCAGTTACTCCGGGGCGGGGTACCAAGAGACCCCGTACTTC	CASSYSGAGYQETPYF	TRBJ2-5	TRBV6-6	once	.
TGCAGTGCTAGGGGGGCGGGTACGCAGTATTTT	CSARGAGTQYF	TRBJ2-3	TRBV20-1	.	.
TGTGCCAGCAGCTTAAGGGCAGGGGGAAGAGGGCAGCCCCAGCATTTT	CASSLRAGGRGQPQHF	TRBJ1-5	TRBV7-3	many	TRBD1
TGCGCCAGCAGCCCGGGGGCCAACTCCTACGAGCAGTACTTC	CASSPGANSYEQYF	TRBJ2-7	TRBV5-1	.	.
TGTGCCAGCCTCACCCCGGGACTCACTGAAGCTTTCTTT	CASLTPGLTEAFF	TRBJ1-1	TRBV6-5	.	.
TGTGCCCGACGCATCTACGAGCAGTACTTC	CARRIYEQYF	TRBJ2-7	TRBV6-1	.	.
TGTGCCAGCAGTTTCGACGCATCTACTAGCACAGATACGCAGTATTTT	CASSFDASTSTDTQYF	TRBJ2-3	TRBV12-3/TRBV12-4	many	.
TGTGCCAGCAGCCCCGAAGGAACAGCTAATTCACCCCTCCACTTT	CASSPEGTANSPLHF	TRBJ1-6	TRBV27	few	.
TGCGCCAGCAGCTTGCAGCCAGGGTTAAACACCGGGGAGCTGTTTTTT	CASSLQPGLNTGELFF	TRBJ2-2	TRBV5-1	.	.
TGTGCCAGCTCTGGGTGGGGGGGAAGCTCCTACAATGAGCAGTTCTTC	CASSGWGGSSYNEQFF	TRBJ2-1	TRBV6-1	.	TRBD2
TGTGCCAGCAGTTTATGGACAGGGGATAATTCACCCCTCCACTTT	CASSLWTGDNSPLHF	TRBJ1-6	TRBV12-3/TRBV12-4	many	TRBD1
TGCGCCAGCAGCCAGCTTGGGGGGCCGGGAGGCTACACCTTC	CASSQLGGPGGYTF	TRBJ1-2	TRBV4-1	once	.
TGTGCCAGCAGCCGAGACAGGGGGTTCAGCTACGAGCAGTACTTC	CASSRDRGFSYEQYF	TRBJ2-7	TRBV11-2	many	TRBD1
TGCAGTGCGAATCCGAAAGAGACCCAGTACTTC	CSANPKETQYF	TRBJ2-5	TRBV20-1	many	.
TGTGCCAGCAGCTTAGCAGGGGGAGGTGTACAATCACCCCTCCACTTT	CASSLAGGGVQSPLHF	TRBJ1-6	TRBV7-9	.	.
TGCAGCGTTGGGATCAGTCAAACCGGGGAGCTGTTTTTT	CSVGISQTGELFF	TRBJ2-2	TRBV29-1	few	.
TGCAGTGCTAGAGCAAAGGCTAAGGAGACTAGCTACGAGCAGTACTTC	CSARAKAKETSYEQYF	TRBJ2-7	TRBV20-1	many	.
TGTGCCAGCAGCGACGACGCTTACGAGCAGTACTTC	CASSDDAYEQYF	TRBJ2-7	TRBV5-5	many	.
TGTGCCAGCAGCCTCAGCGGGGACCGTGGAAACACCATATATTTT	CASSLSGDRGNTIYF	TRBJ1-3	TRBV7-2	.	.
TGCAGCGTTGAAGTTCTGGGACAGGCCCGAGGAGAGCAGTACTTC	CSVEVLGQARGEQYF	TRBJ2-7	TRBV29-1	many	TRBD1
TGTGCCTGGAACATGGACAGGGGTACCTACGAGCAGTACTTC	CAWNMDRGTYEQYF	TRBJ2-7	TRBV30	few	TRBD1
TGTGCCAGCTGGGGACAGGAGAACACCGGGGAGCTGTTTTTT	CASWGQENTGELFF	TRBJ2-2	TRBV27	.	TRBD1
TGCGCCAGCAGCCAGACAGCGGGGGGAACCTACGAGCAGTACTTC	CASSQTAGGTYEQYF	TRBJ2-7	TRBV5-1	many	TRBD2
TGTGCCAGCAGCTTAAATAAAGAGACCCAGTACTTC	CASSLNKETQYF	TRBJ2-5	TRBV7-9	many	.
TGTGCCAGCAGCCAATCAGACAGTTACAATGAGCAGTTCTTC	CASSQSDSYNEQFF	TRBJ2-1	TRBV7-9	many	.